This record concerns one T cell receptor (beta chain) sequence. In the authors' workflow: By means of reference gene primer amplification, nucleated cell counts were estimated. The method was immunoSEQ multiplex PCR; TCRdb's version includes in-frame clones alone and lacks a portion of them. The DNA gave D and trimming, while V, J and clone size come from that table. The table includes over 90,000 clones, roughly 81% detected once. The data belong to a study of blood T cell repertoires in COVID-19. Study overall: Specimens from acute and convalescent COVID-19 originated in the United States, Italy and Spain. From T cells, B-cell-depleted T cells, or PBMCs came the material, which was cDNA or gDNA.

Germline trimming cut 3 bases from V and 0 bases from J; bases unmatched to any gene: 12. Germline loops: CDR1 MNHEY, CDR2 SVGEGT. The CDR3 sequence is 18 residues long. Enrollment of patients from Seattle took place during active infection, with longitudinal follow-up. The sequence was obtained from a man older than 75 with COVID-19, enrolled during active disease. Sequenced sample: peripheral blood. The V gene is TRBV6-2 or TRBV6-3, the J gene TRBJ2-5; 8 positions agree with TRBD1. The DNA for the CDR3 is TGTGCCAGCAGTTATCGGCCAGGGGGCGCGGGAAACCAAGAGACCCAGTACTTC. This gives the protein CASSYRPGGAGNQETQYF.